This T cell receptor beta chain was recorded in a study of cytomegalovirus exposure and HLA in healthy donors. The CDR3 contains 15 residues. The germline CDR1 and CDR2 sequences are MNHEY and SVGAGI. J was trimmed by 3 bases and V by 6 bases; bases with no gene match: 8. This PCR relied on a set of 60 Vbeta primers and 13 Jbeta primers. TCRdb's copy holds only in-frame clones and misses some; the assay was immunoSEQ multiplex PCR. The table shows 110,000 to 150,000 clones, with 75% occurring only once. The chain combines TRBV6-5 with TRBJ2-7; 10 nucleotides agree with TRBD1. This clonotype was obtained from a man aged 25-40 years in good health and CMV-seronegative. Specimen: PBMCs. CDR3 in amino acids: CASRTGTGADYEQYF. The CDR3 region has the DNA TGTGCCAGCAGGACGGGGACAGGGGCAGACTACGAGCAGTACTTC.